Shown below are 32 T cell receptor beta chains from a single sample sequenced in a study of T-cell reconstitution after alpha-beta-depleted transplantation in children. Using unique molecular identifiers, the investigators prepared the TCRbeta library. A single record per CDR3 protein comes from TCRdb applying MiXCR to the PCR reads. The repertoire holds fewer than 250,000 distinct CDR3 sequences, with approximately 15% as singletons. The input for sequencing was PBMCs, mostly from graft donor cells, taken 360 days after TCRalphabeta/CD19-depleted stem cell transplant. Source of these receptors: a male patient between 2 and 15 years old who had a stem cell transplant for acute lymphoblastic leukemia, so the T cells may come from the graft donor.

V and J are TRBV10-3 and TRBJ2-5; 11 positions match TRBD1. Unmatched junction bases numbered 6, after V lost 5 bases and J lost 4 bases. The CDR3 contains 15 residues. Germline CDR1 ENHRY, CDR2 SYGVKD. DNA for the CDR3: TGTGCCATCAGTTTGGGACAGGGGGAAGCAGAGACCCAGTACTTC. This translates into CAISLGQGEAETQYF.

The rearrangement uses TRBV5-1 and TRBJ2-7; 8 bases align to TRBD1. With 0 bases clipped from V and 6 bases from J, the junction kept 8 bases outside the gene matches. The CDR3 spans 15 residues. Germline CDR1 reads SGHRS; CDR2 reads YFSETQ. CDR3 in amino acids: CASSLETGVWSEQYF. The CDR3 DNA follows: TGCGCCAGCAGCTTGGAGACAGGGGTATGGAGCGAGCAGTACTTC.

This clonotype turned up a few times. The chain is built from TRBV13 and TRBJ1-1; D is undetermined. V shed 5 bases and J shed 1 base, with 14 bases lying between them. The CDR3 is 15 residues long. The germline V gene has CDR1 PRHDT and CDR2 FYEKMQ (reference sequence). The CDR3 DNA sequence: TGTGCCAGCAGCCGCGGACGGGCATCGAACACTGAAGCTTTCTTT. Residues: CASSRGRASNTEAFF.

The chain uses TRBV12-3 or TRBV12-4 and TRBJ2-4; no definite D call. The CDR3 length is 14 residues. V lost 6 bases and J 0 bases, leaving 9 bases between the germline ends. This CDR3 reads CASSAGLAKNIQYF. The CDR3 nucleotides are TGTGCCAGCAGCGCAGGTTTAGCCAAAAACATTCAGTACTTC.

The chain has TRBV20-1 and TRBJ2-7; 11 bases map to TRBD1. This CDR3 is built from 14 residues. Germline-derived CDR1 and CDR2 are DFQATT and SNEGSKA (reference sequence). The V segment lost 7 bases and the J segment 1 base; nucleotides outside the gene matches: 6. The CDR3 loop is CSVRRDRGSYEQYF. Written as DNA, the CDR3 is TGCAGTGTTCGCCGGGACAGGGGGTCCTACGAGCAGTACTTC.

This clonotype has just a few counts. The chain is built from TRBV12-3 or TRBV12-4 and TRBJ2-3, with D perhaps being TRBD1 or TRBD2 (5 bases each). V was trimmed by 3 bases and J by 6 bases, leaving 16 bases between them. This CDR3 region has 15 residues. The CDR3 DNA reads as TGTGCCAGCAGTTTCCGGGGACCCCCTGAGGATACGCAGTATTTT. This sequence encodes CASSFRGPPEDTQYF.

This clonotype was observed a few times. This sequence joins TRBV2 and TRBJ2-7; D is perhaps TRBD2 (6 bases). This CDR3 has 17 residues. V was clipped by 9 bases and J by 1 base, with 25 bases between them. CDR1 and CDR2 (germline): SNHLY, FYNNEI. The CDR3 nucleotides are TGTGCCAGTGGGGACTCCCGTGGTAGCGGATTTTCCTACGAGCAGTACTTC. Its translation is CASGDSRGSGFSYEQYF. Full variable domain (rest looked up from reference TRBV2 and TRBJ2-7): EPEVTQTPSHQVTQMGQEVILRCVPISNHLYFYWYRQILGQKVEFLVSFYNNEISEKSEIFDDQFSVERPDGSNFTLKIRSTKLEDSAMYFCASGDSRGSGFSYEQYFGPGTRLTVT.

The chain recombines TRBV6-2 or TRBV6-3 with TRBJ1-1; D perhaps matches TRBD1 (5 bases). The V gene's germline CDR1 is MNHEY and CDR2 SVGEGT. This CDR3 has 16 amino acids. V lost 1 base and J 5 bases, leaving 17 bases between the germline ends. CDR3 nucleotide sequence: TGTGCCAGCAGTTACTTGGGGGTAGATCGATCGACTGAAGCTTTCTTT. This codes for CASSYLGVDRSTEAFF.

The chain combines TRBV20-1 with TRBJ2-7, with a possible D match to TRBD2 (5 bases). The CDR3 is 13 amino acids. CDR1 DFQATT and CDR2 SNEGSKA come from the germline V gene (reference sequence). The V and J ends lost 1 base and 4 bases respectively, with 11 bases between them. CDR3 sequence reads: CSARGRDTYEQYF. CDR3 sequence (DNA): TGCAGTGCTAGAGGTCGGGATACGTACGAGCAGTACTTC.

This clonotype was found a few times. The chain uses TRBV28 and TRBJ2-1; maybe TRBD1 (12 bases). The CDR3 runs to 22 residues. CDR1 and CDR2 (germline): MDHEN, SYDVKM. V dropped 6 bases and J dropped 5 bases, with 38 bases sitting between them. The CDR3 DNA reads as TGTGCCAGCAGGGGGGACAGGGGGCGCGCTAGCGGGGGGCCAGGATCTCACAATGAGCAGTTCTTC. Translated, it gives CASRGDRGRASGGPGSHNEQFF.

This clonotype occurred a few times. The V call is TRBV5-1, the J call TRBJ1-1, with D perhaps matching TRBD1 (5 bases). The CDR3 covers 15 residues. V shed 0 bases and J shed 3 bases, with 12 bases lying between them. Germline CDR1 SGHRS, CDR2 YFSETQ. The CDR3 bases are TGCGCCAGCAGCTTGGAGGCAGGGTTGGACACTGAAGCTTTCTTT. Amino acid sequence: CASSLEAGLDTEAFF.

This clonotype occurred a few times. The chain is built from TRBV12-3 or TRBV12-4 and TRBJ2-2; D might be TRBD1 or TRBD2, each matching 5 bases. Trimming took off 7 bases at V and 2 bases at J, with 20 bases between the two ends. The CDR3 sequence is 17 residues long. The CDR3 sequence: CASIQVSGTVNTGELFF. The CDR3 DNA reads TGTGCCAGCATTCAGGTCTCCGGGACGGTAAACACCGGGGAGCTGTTTTTT.

This clonotype was seen a few times. V and J are TRBV15 and TRBJ2-3, with D maybe TRBD1 (5 bases). Trimming cost V 8 bases and J 3 bases, with 24 bases left between them. The CDR3 length is 17 residues. In germline, CDR1 is LNHNV, CDR2 YYDKDF (reference sequence). The CDR3 nucleotides are TGTGCCACCCCTCCCCCCCGTGGGTTGGGGCGGACAGATACGCAGTATTTT. Amino acids: CATPPPRGLGRTDTQYF.

The chain links TRBV7-8 to TRBJ2-3, with D hard to call. The CDR3 has 16 residues. Germline CDR1 SGHVS, CDR2 FQNEAQ. The V end lost 5 bases, the J end lost 0 bases, and 15 bases lay between the germline ends. Here the CDR3 reads CASSNLAATSTDTQYF. CDR3 coding DNA: TGTGCCAGCAGCAATCTCGCGGCCACTAGCACAGATACGCAGTATTTT. Using reference TRBV7-8 and TRBJ2-3 for the parts outside the CDR3, the full variable domain is GAGVSQSPRYKVAKRGQDVALRCDPISGHVSLFWYQQALGQGPEFLTYFQNEAQLDKSGLPSDRFFAERPEGSVSTLKIQRTQQEDSAVYLCASSNLAATSTDTQYFGPGTRLTVL.

This clonotype was detected ten times or more. The gene calls are TRBV27 and TRBJ2-2; either TRBD1 or TRBD2 may fit D (6 bases each). The CDR3 consists of 18 residues. The germline V gene has CDR1 MNHEY and CDR2 SMNVEV (reference sequence). The V end was cut by 2 bases, the J end by 0 bases, with 16 bases between. The CDR3: CASSLRVTGRTNTGELFF. CDR3 DNA: TGTGCCAGCAGTTTACGGGTAACAGGGAGGACGAACACCGGGGAGCTGTTTTTT.

V and J are TRBV10-3 and TRBJ2-1; D is unclear. CDR3 length: 15 amino acids. Looked up from germline, CDR1 is ENHRY and CDR2 is SYGVKD. Trimming left V 2 bases short and J 12 bases short, with 20 bases between. Written as DNA, the CDR3 is TGTGCCATCAGTGAGCCGCGCTTTAGTAGGTCGATGCAGTTCTTC. Translating it yields CAISEPRFSRSMQFF.

This clonotype was observed a few times. The V call is TRBV15, the J call TRBJ1-4, with 9 bases that match TRBD1. CDR1 is LNHNV, CDR2 YYDKDF, per germline (reference sequence). The V segment lost 8 bases and the J segment 4 bases; nucleotides outside the gene matches: 8. The CDR3 sequence is 15 residues long. Written as DNA, the CDR3 is TGTGCCACCGCAGGGGGGACAGGGAGTAATGAAAAACTGTTTTTT. It translates to CATAGGTGSNEKLFF.

This clonotype has more than one count but fewer than ten. The V call is TRBV27, the J call TRBJ2-7; perhaps TRBD1 as D (5 bases). The CDR3 contains 14 residues. V lost 2 bases, J lost 3 bases, and 11 bases lay in between. Germline V CDR1 and CDR2: MNHEY, SMNVEV (reference sequence). The CDR3 DNA reads TGTGCCAGCAGTTTACGGACACGGAACTACGAGCAGTACTTC. Translation: CASSLRTRNYEQYF.

There are a few counts of this clonotype. The CDR3 loop reads CASTVTGAGKKQYF. The CDR3 region has the DNA TGTGCCAGCACGGTAACAGGGGCCGGGAAGAAGCAGTACTTC. The rearrangement links TRBV28 to TRBJ2-7; TRBD1 matches 7 bases. The V gene end was trimmed by 7 bases and the J gene end by 8 bases; junction bases not matched to a gene: 14. The CDR3 extends over 14 amino acids. Germline lookup yields CDR1 MDHEN and CDR2 SYDVKM.

The chain recombines TRBV20-1 with TRBJ2-7; perhaps TRBD2 as D (5 bases). CDR1 is DFQATT and CDR2 is SNEGSKA in the germline V gene (reference sequence). There are 15 residues in the CDR3. V lost 6 bases to trimming and J lost 7 bases, with 25 bases between them. The CDR3 sequence: CSALAHPRAPKEQYF. Written as DNA, the CDR3 is TGCAGTGCCCTTGCCCACCCGCGGGCCCCCAAGGAGCAGTACTTC.

There are a few counts of this clonotype. The chain carries TRBV6-2 or TRBV6-3 and TRBJ2-1; 16 bases map to TRBD2. The CDR3 loop spans 20 amino acids. Trimming removed 5 bases from V and 3 bases from J; junction bases left unmatched: 13. Germline V CDR1 and CDR2: MNHEY, SVGEGT. The CDR3 DNA reads TGTGCCAGCAGTCCGGGGACTAGCGGGAGGGCCAGGAGGGGCTACAATGAGCAGTTCTTC. This sequence encodes CASSPGTSGRARRGYNEQFF.

J is TRBJ2-7 and V is TRBV12-3 or TRBV12-4; D is possibly TRBD1 or TRBD2 (5 bases each). The V end lost 7 bases, the J end lost 0 bases, and 13 bases lay between the germline ends. CDR3 length equals 14 residues. This CDR3 is CASTPWDGSYEQYF. The CDR3 DNA follows: TGTGCCAGCACTCCCTGGGACGGCTCCTACGAGCAGTACTTC.

This clonotype has more than one count but fewer than ten. The chain combines TRBV5-1 with TRBJ2-7; 10 nucleotides agree with TRBD2. This CDR3 region has 16 residues. Germline CDR1 is SGHRS and CDR2 is YFSETQ. The V gene end was trimmed by 4 bases and the J gene end by 0 bases; junction bases not matched to a gene: 7. CDR3 sequence: CASSQEAGGLSYEQYF. The CDR3 nucleotides are TGCGCCAGCAGCCAAGAAGCGGGGGGGCTCTCCTACGAGCAGTACTTC.

This clonotype was detected only a few times. The gene calls are TRBV7-8 and TRBJ2-5, with unresolved D. Between the trimmed V and J ends, which lost 5 bases and 4 bases, there was a span of 2 bases. Germline V gene lookup returns CDR1 SGHVS and CDR2 FQNEAQ. The CDR3 is 10 amino acids. CDR3 in amino acids: CASSVETQYF. The CDR3 DNA follows: TGTGCCAGCAGCGTAGAGACCCAGTACTTC.

This chain links TRBV4-1 with TRBJ1-5; D is ambiguous. This CDR3 spans 16 amino acids. Deletions cut 1 base from V and 0 bases from J, with 10 bases between. CDR1 is MGHRA and CDR2 is YSYEKL in the germline V gene. The DNA of the CDR3 is TGCGCCAGCAGCCAAGTTCCAGTCCCTAGCAATCAGCCCCAGCATTTT. It specifies CASSQVPVPSNQPQHF.

The chain is built from TRBV12-3 or TRBV12-4 and TRBJ1-4; no clear D. V was clipped by 7 bases and J by 3 bases, with 12 bases between them. The CDR3 length is 14 residues. CDR3 residues: CASNNIGPNEKLFF. Here the CDR3 DNA reads TGTGCCAGCAATAACATCGGCCCTAATGAAAAACTGTTTTTT.

This clonotype was counted between two and nine times. The chain links TRBV7-6 to TRBJ2-3; D gene unclear. CDR3 length equals 14 residues. The V and J ends lost 5 bases and 5 bases respectively, with 14 bases between them. The germline V gene has CDR1 SGHVS and CDR2 FNYEAQ. The CDR3 sequence is CASSPDLQEDTQYF. The CDR3 nucleotides read TGTGCCAGCAGCCCCGACTTGCAGGAAGATACGCAGTATTTT.

The chain is built from TRBV7-2 and TRBJ2-3, with unresolved D. Per the germline V gene, CDR1 is SGHTA and CDR2 is FQGNSA. V was shortened by 5 bases and J by 4 bases, with 7 bases between the two germline ends. The CDR3 is made up of 12 amino acids. The CDR3 bases are TGTGCCAGCAGCCGGATGGCAGATACGCAGTATTTT. Translating gives CASSRMADTQYF.

This clonotype was observed at least ten times. This chain links TRBV29-1 with TRBJ1-4; no clear D. Germline V gene lookup returns CDR1 SQVTM and CDR2 ANQGSEA. The CDR3 has 11 residues. The V gene lost 8 bases and the J gene lost 5 bases, with 9 bases spanning the gap. The CDR3 region has the DNA TGCAGCCACACGGAGAATGAAAAACTGTTTTTT. Amino acid sequence: CSHTENEKLFF.

V and J are TRBV20-1 and TRBJ1-1; D is uncertain. The CDR3 contains 13 residues. V gave up 1 base and J gave up 4 bases, with 10 bases separating them. Per germline, CDR1 DFQATT and CDR2 SNEGSKA (reference sequence). CDR3 nucleotides: TGCAGTGCTAGAGGCCGGCGGGGCACTGAAGCTTTCTTT. Its translation is CSARGRRGTEAFF.

The V and J genes are TRBV7-8 and TRBJ2-1, with D maybe TRBD1 (6 bases). CDR1 SGHVS and CDR2 FQNEAQ come from the germline V gene. Trimming removed 4 bases at V and 8 bases at J, with 15 bases between. The CDR3 sequence is 14 residues long. The DNA of the CDR3 is TGTGCCAGCAGCTATAGGGGGATACGGGATGAGCAGTTCTTC. Protein sequence: CASSYRGIRDEQFF.

This clonotype was seen a handful of times. V usage is TRBV28 and J usage is TRBJ2-2; a possible D gene is TRBD1 (6 bases). CDR1 is MDHEN and CDR2 is SYDVKM in the germline V gene. The V end was cut by 3 bases, the J end by 6 bases, with 20 bases between. CDR3 size: 17 residues. CDR3 loop: CASSLGFGQLYAGELFF. CDR3 sequence (DNA): TGTGCCAGCAGTTTGGGGTTCGGACAGTTATATGCCGGGGAGCTGTTTTTT.